The rows below give T cell receptor beta chains drawn from one sample of a study of siplizumab effects on memory and regulatory T cells. Clones were read by immunoSEQ multiplex PCR, and TCRdb kept only the in-frame ones, dropping some. The data show about 50,000 clones, roughly 84% seen once. The source material was naive CD8+ T cells sorted from blood. These receptors all stem from a human donor in good health. CDR3s include the opening cysteine and the closing phenylalanine or tryptophan. Each record gives: J gene, V gene, D gene, clone size, CDR3 DNA, CDR3 protein. D genes are given only for firm matches. Size values are once, few and many counts, or a class for expanded clones, and some rows have none.

TRBJ1-5 | TRBV2 | NA | NA | TGTGCCAGCAGCGTAGGACGGGACTTTAGCAATCAGCCCCAGCATTTT | CASSVGRDFSNQPQHF
TRBJ1-1 | TRBV7-6 | NA | NA | TGTGCCAGCAGCTCAGGGGAGTCTGAAGCTTTCTTT | CASSSGESEAFF
TRBJ2-2 | TRBV27 | TRBD2 | few | TGTGCCAGCAGCCCACTAGCGGGTAGTACCGGGGAGCTGTTTTTT | CASSPLAGSTGELFF
TRBJ2-3 | TRBV11-2 | NA | once | TGTGCCAGCAGCATCACAGATACGCAGTATTTT | CASSITDTQYF
TRBJ2-2 | TRBV4-1 | NA | NA | TGCGCCAGCAGCCAAGATTACTTCACCGGGGAGCTGTTTTTT | CASSQDYFTGELFF
TRBJ2-7 | TRBV7-9 | NA | NA | TGTGCCAGCAGTTACACCTACGAGCAGTACTTC | CASSYTYEQYF
TRBJ2-2 | TRBV9 | NA | NA | TGTGCCAGCAGCGGCCTAGCGCAGAACACCGGGGAGCTGTTTTTT | CASSGLAQNTGELFF
TRBJ2-1 | TRBV9 | NA | once | TGTGCCAGCAGCGTAGAGGCAGCTCTCACCTACAATGAGCAGTTCTTC | CASSVEAALTYNEQFF
TRBJ2-1 | TRBV2 | TRBD2 | NA | TGTGCCAGCACTCCGACTAGCGGGAGTTACAATGAGCAGTTCTTC | CASTPTSGSYNEQFF
TRBJ2-2 | TRBV5-6 | NA | NA | TGTGCCAGCAGCCACCTGGACAGTGTGATGGGGGAGCTGTTTTTT | CASSHLDSVMGELFF
TRBJ2-7 | TRBV27 | NA | NA | TGTGCCAGCAGTCCCCTGGGGGGCGGTTACGAGCAGTACTTC | CASSPLGGGYEQYF
TRBJ2-3 | TRBV4-1 | NA | once | TGCGCCAGCAGCCAAGATGCGGTAGCAGCTAGCACAGATACGCAGTATTTT | CASSQDAVAASTDTQYF
TRBJ2-7 | TRBV6-1 | NA | NA | TGTGCCAGCAGTGAAGGGATGGTCTACGAGCAGTACTTC | CASSEGMVYEQYF
TRBJ2-1 | TRBV7-3 | NA | once | TGTGCCAGCAGCGCGGAAAGTTACGGCGGAAGCTCCTACAATGAGCAGTTCTTC | CASSAESYGGSSYNEQFF
TRBJ2-7 | TRBV2 | NA | NA | TGTGCCAGCAGTGGTGGATTCACCTACGAGCAGTACTTC | CASSGGFTYEQYF
TRBJ2-7 | TRBV27 | TRBD2 | NA | TGTGCCAGCAGCCTCGGGGGGAGCTCCTACGAGCAGTACTTC | CASSLGGSSYEQYF
TRBJ1-4 | TRBV27 | NA | once | TGTGCCAGCAGTTTACACGGGGCAAATGAAAAACTGTTTTTT | CASSLHGANEKLFF
TRBJ2-3 | TRBV11-3 | TRBD2 | NA | TGTGCCAGCAGCTTGCGGGGGACAGATACGCAGTATTTT | CASSLRGTDTQYF
TRBJ2-7 | TRBV27 | NA | NA | TGTGCCAGCAGTTTGGGACAACACTACGAGCAGTACTTC | CASSLGQHYEQYF
TRBJ2-2 | TRBV4-1 | NA | once | TGCGCCAGCAGCCAAGTACCCCCGGCCGGGGAGCTGTTTTTT | CASSQVPPAGELFF
TRBJ1-1 | TRBV9 | TRBD1 | once | TGTGCCAGCAGCGAGCACCCTGGACAGGGCACTGAAGCTTTCTTT | CASSEHPGQGTEAFF
TRBJ2-1 | TRBV7-9 | NA | NA | TGTGCCAGCAACGTCGGCGGACAGGAGCAGTTCTTC | CASNVGGQEQFF
TRBJ2-2 | TRBV7-2 | TRBD1 | NA | TGTGCCAGCAGCTTCATTGGATGGACAGGGGACACCGGGGAGCTGTTTTTT | CASSFIGWTGDTGELFF
TRBJ2-3 | TRBV19 | TRBD2 | NA | TGTGCCAGTAGTAGACTAGCGGGAGAAAAAGATACGCAGTATTTT | CASSRLAGEKDTQYF
TRBJ1-1 | TRBV7-9 | TRBD1 | NA | TGTGCCAGCAGCTCGACCGGACAGGGGAACACTGAAGCTTTCTTT | CASSSTGQGNTEAFF
TRBJ2-2 | TRBV19 | TRBD2 | once | TGTGCCAGTAGTTGGGCGGGGGAAGATACCGGGGAGCTGTTTTTT | CASSWAGEDTGELFF
TRBJ1-4 | TRBV18 | NA | NA | TGTGCCAGCTCACCACTGGGGGGAGGAGAAAAACTGTTTTTT | CASSPLGGGEKLFF
TRBJ2-7 | TRBV25-1 | NA | NA | TGTGCCAGCAGTGAATTTGGCGAGCAGTACTTC | CASSEFGEQYF
TRBJ2-2 | TRBV2 | NA | NA | TGTGCCAGCGGTTCTCCAAGGCAGGGATTCACCGGGGAGCTGTTTTTT | CASGSPRQGFTGELFF
TRBJ2-1 | TRBV6-1 | NA | NA | TGTGCCAGCAGTGAGGTAACAGCTTACAATGAGCAGTTCTTC | CASSEVTAYNEQFF
TRBJ1-2 | TRBV15 | NA | NA | TGTGCCACCAGCAGAGCTGCCGGAGATGACTACACCTTC | CATSRAAGDDYTF
TRBJ1-5 | TRBV4-1 | NA | NA | TGCGCCAGCAGCCAAGGAAAAGGTAATCAGCCCCAGCATTTT | CASSQGKGNQPQHF
TRBJ1-4 | TRBV7-9 | TRBD1 | NA | TGTGCCAGCAGCCACAGGGGCAATAATGAAAAACTGTTTTTT | CASSHRGNNEKLFF
TRBJ2-7 | TRBV27 | TRBD1 | once | TGTGCCAGCAGTACATACCTTGGACAGGGCGCGTTAAACGAGCAGTACTTC | CASSTYLGQGALNEQYF
TRBJ2-1 | TRBV29-1 | TRBD2 | NA | TGCAGCGCCAGGACTAGCGACTACAATGAGCAGTTCTTC | CSARTSDYNEQFF
TRBJ2-1 | TRBV11-2 | TRBD2 | NA | TGTGCCAGCAGCTTCCGAGGACTAGCGGGAGAACTCTCCTACAATGAGCAGTTCTTC | CASSFRGLAGELSYNEQFF
TRBJ2-7 | TRBV27 | NA | NA | TGTGCCAGCAGTATTATGTCGGGCTACGAGCAGTACTTC | CASSIMSGYEQYF
TRBJ2-7 | TRBV5-6 | NA | NA | TGTGCCAGCAGCTTGGTAGCAGACTACGAGCAGTACTTC | CASSLVADYEQYF
TRBJ1-4 | TRBV6-6 | NA | NA | TGTGCCAGCAGTACAGGGTTTCGTGAAAAACTGTTTTTT | CASSTGFREKLFF
TRBJ1-6 | TRBV7-8 | NA | NA | TGTGCCAGCAGCTTAGCGAAGACAGAGACTCGCAGCTCCTATAATTCACCCCTCCACTTT | CASSLAKTETRSSYNSPLHF
TRBJ2-1 | TRBV11-2 | TRBD1 | once | TGTGCCAGCGGCGCAGGGGGCAGGTACAATGAGCAGTTCTTC | CASGAGGRYNEQFF
TRBJ2-7 | TRBV4-1 | NA | NA | TGCGCCAGCAGCCAATACACAGGCACCTACGAGCAGTACTTC | CASSQYTGTYEQYF
TRBJ2-7 | TRBV18 | NA | NA | TGTGCCAGCTCACCAGGGTTGTTCTCCTACGAGCAGTACTTC | CASSPGLFSYEQYF
TRBJ2-1 | TRBV10-2 | NA | NA | TGCGCCAGCAGCAAGGACTCCTCCTACAATGAGCAGTTCTTC | CASSKDSSYNEQFF
TRBJ2-7 | TRBV9 | TRBD1 | NA | TGTGCCAGCAGCGCCGGACAGGGTTACGACGAGCAGTACTTC | CASSAGQGYDEQYF
TRBJ2-7 | TRBV9 | TRBD2 | NA | TGTGCCAGCAGCCGAGCGGGGGCTGCCTACGAGCAGTACTTC | CASSRAGAAYEQYF
TRBJ2-7 | TRBV6-6 | TRBD1 | few | TGTGCCAGCAGTTACTCTGACAGGGGGCAGGTGGAGCAGTACTTC | CASSYSDRGQVEQYF
TRBJ1-5 | TRBV9 | TRBD1 | NA | TGTGCCAGCAGCTTGGGACAGGGGGAAAATCAGCCCCAGCATTTT | CASSLGQGENQPQHF
TRBJ2-2 | TRBV21-1 | NA | NA | TGTGCCAGCAGCTGTGGAAACGGGAGACACGCCGGGGAGCTGTTTTTT | CASSCGNGRHAGELFF
TRBJ2-7 | TRBV19 | NA | NA | TGTGCCAGTAGTTATGGATTTCGCTCCTACGAGCAGTACTTC | CASSYGFRSYEQYF
TRBJ2-7 | TRBV19 | TRBD2 | NA | TGTGCCAGTAGTATTTCTAGCGGGAGCGTCTACGAGCAGTACTTC | CASSISSGSVYEQYF
TRBJ2-1 | TRBV2 | NA | once | TGTGCCAGCAGTGCGGGCGAGCGGGACATGAGCGAGCAGTTCTTC | CASSAGERDMSEQFF
TRBJ2-5 | TRBV9 | NA | once | TGTGCCGGGGTAGGGGGAGAGACCCAGTACTTC | CAGVGGETQYF